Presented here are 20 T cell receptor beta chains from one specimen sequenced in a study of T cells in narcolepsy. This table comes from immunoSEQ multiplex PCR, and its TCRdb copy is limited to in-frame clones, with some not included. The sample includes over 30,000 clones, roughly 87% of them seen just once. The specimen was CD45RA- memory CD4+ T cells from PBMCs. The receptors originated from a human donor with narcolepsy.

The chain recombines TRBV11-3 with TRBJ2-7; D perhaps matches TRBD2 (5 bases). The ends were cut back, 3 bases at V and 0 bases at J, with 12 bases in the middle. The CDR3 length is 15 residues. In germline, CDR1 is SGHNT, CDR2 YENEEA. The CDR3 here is CASSLGTGSSYEQYF. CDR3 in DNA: TGTGCCAGCAGCTTGGGAACGGGGAGCTCCTACGAGCAGTACTTC.

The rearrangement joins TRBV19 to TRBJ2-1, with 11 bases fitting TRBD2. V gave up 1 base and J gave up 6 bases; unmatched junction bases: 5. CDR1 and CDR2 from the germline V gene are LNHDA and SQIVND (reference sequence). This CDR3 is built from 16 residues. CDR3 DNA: TGTGCCAGTAGTATAGTCGCGACTAGCGGGACCAATGAGCAGTTCTTC. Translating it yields CASSIVATSGTNEQFF.

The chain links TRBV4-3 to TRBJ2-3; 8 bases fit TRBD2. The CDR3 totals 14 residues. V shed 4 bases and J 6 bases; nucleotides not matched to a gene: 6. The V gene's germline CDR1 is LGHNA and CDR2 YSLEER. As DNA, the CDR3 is TGCGCCAGCAGCCTTGGACTAGCCCCCGATACGCAGTATTTT. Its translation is CASSLGLAPDTQYF.

CDR3 residues: CAWKGEGGPVGELFF. The DNA of the CDR3 is TGTGCCTGGAAGGGGGAGGGAGGGCCAGTAGGGGAGCTGTTTTTT. V gene TRBV30 combines with J gene TRBJ2-2; tentatively, D is TRBD2 (7 bases). V dropped 4 bases and J dropped 8 bases, with 20 bases sitting between them. Germline-derived CDR1 and CDR2 are GTSNPN and SVGIG (reference sequence). CDR3 size: 15 residues.

CDR3 protein: CASSEDGGGWSELFF. The CDR3 bases are TGTGCCAGCAGTGAAGATGGGGGTGGGTGGTCGGAACTGTTTTTT. This sequence joins TRBV6-1 and TRBJ1-4; maybe TRBD1 (5 bases). The CDR3 loop spans 15 amino acids. V lost 1 base, J lost 12 bases, and 18 bases lay in between. Germline V gene data show CDR1 as MNHNS and CDR2 as SASEGT.

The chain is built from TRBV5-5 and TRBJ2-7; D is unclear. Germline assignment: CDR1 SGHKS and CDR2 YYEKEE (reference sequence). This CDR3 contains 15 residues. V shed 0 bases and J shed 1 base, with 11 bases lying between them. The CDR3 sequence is CASSLDVGYSYEQYF. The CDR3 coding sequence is TGTGCCAGCAGCTTGGATGTAGGGTATTCCTACGAGCAGTACTTC. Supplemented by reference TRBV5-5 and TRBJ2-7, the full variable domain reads DAGVTQSPTHLIKTRGQQVTLRCSPISGHKSVSWYQQVLGQGPQFIFQYYEKEERGRGNFPDRFSARQFPNYSSELNVNALLLGDSALYLCASSLDVGYSYEQYFGPGTRLTVT.

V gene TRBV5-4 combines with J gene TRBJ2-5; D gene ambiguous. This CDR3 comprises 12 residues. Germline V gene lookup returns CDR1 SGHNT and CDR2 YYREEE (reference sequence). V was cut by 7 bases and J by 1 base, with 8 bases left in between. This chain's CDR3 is CASGPPQETQYF. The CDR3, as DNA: TGTGCCAGCGGGCCCCCCCAAGAGACCCAGTACTTC.

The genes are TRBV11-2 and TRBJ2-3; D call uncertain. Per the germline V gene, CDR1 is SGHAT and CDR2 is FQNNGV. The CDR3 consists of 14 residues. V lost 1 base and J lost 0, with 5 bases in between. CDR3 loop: CASSLGVSTDTQYF. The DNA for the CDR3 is TGTGCCAGCAGCTTAGGGGTCAGCACAGATACGCAGTATTTT. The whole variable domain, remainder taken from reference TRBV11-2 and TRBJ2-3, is EAGVAQSPRYKIIEKRQSVAFWCNPISGHATLYWYQQILGQGPKLLIQFQNNGVVDDSQLPKDRFSAERLKGVDSTLKIQPAKLEDSAVYLCASSLGVSTDTQYFGPGTRLTVL.

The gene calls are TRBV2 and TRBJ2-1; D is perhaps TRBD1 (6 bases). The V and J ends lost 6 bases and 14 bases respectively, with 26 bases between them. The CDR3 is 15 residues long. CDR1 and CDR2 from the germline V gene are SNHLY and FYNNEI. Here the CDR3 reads CASSLTRDMVGQEFF. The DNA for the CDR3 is TGTGCCAGCAGCCTAACCCGGGACATGGTCGGGCAGGAGTTCTTC. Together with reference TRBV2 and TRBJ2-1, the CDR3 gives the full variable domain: EPEVTQTPSHQVTQMGQEVILRCVPISNHLYFYWYRQILGQKVEFLVSFYNNEISEKSEIFDDQFSVERPDGSNFTLKIRSTKLEDSAMYFCASSLTRDMVGQEFFGPGTRLTVL.

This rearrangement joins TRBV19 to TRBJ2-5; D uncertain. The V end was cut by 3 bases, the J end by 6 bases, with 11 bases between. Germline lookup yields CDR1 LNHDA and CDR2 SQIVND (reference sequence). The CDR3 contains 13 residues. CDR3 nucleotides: TGTGCCAGTAGTATTGGCAGGACCCAGACCCAGTACTTC. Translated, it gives CASSIGRTQTQYF. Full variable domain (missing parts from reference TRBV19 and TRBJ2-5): DGGITQSPKYLFRKEGQNVTLSCEQNLNHDAMYWYRQDPGQGLRLIYYSQIVNDFQKGDIAEGYSVSREKKESFPLTVTSAQKNPTAFYLCASSIGRTQTQYFGPGTRLLVL.

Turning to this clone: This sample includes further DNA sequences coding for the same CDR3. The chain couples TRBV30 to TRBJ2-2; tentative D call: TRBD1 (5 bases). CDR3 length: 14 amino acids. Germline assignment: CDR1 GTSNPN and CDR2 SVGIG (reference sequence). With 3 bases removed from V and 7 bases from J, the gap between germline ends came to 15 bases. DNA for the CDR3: TGTGCCTGGAGGGATAGGGGAAGGGTCGGGGAGCTGTTTTTT. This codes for CAWRDRGRVGELFF.

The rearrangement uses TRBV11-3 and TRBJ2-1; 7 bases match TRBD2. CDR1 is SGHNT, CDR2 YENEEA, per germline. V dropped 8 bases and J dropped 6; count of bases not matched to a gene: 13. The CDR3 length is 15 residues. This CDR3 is CASGSGGVAGNEQFF. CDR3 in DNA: TGTGCCAGCGGTTCAGGAGGGGTAGCGGGCAATGAGCAGTTCTTC. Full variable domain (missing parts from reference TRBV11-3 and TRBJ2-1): EAGVVQSPRYKIIEKKQPVAFWCNPISGHNTLYWYLQNLGQGPELLIRYENEEAVDDSQLPKDRFSAERLKGVDSTLKIQPAELGDSAVYLCASGSGGVAGNEQFFGPGTRLTVL.

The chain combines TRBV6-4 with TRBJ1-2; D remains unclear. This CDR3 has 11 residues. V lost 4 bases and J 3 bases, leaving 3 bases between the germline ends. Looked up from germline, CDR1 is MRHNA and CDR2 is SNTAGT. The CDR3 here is CASSGDYGYTF. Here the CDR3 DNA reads TGTGCCAGCAGTGGGGACTATGGCTACACCTTC.

The CDR3 sequence is CASSSPSEPQHF. As DNA, the CDR3 is TGTGCCAGCAGTTCCCCCTCGGAGCCCCAGCATTTT. The V call is TRBV2, the J call TRBJ1-5; the D is unclear. In germline, CDR1 is SNHLY, CDR2 FYNNEI. V lost 5 bases and J 8 bases, leaving 10 bases between the germline ends. The CDR3 extends over 12 amino acids.

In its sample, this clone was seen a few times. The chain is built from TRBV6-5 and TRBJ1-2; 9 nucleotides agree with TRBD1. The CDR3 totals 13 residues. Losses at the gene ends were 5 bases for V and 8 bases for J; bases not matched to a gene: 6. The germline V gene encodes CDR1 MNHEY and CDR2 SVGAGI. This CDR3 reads CASSTGGRPGYTF. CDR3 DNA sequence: TGTGCCAGCAGTACAGGGGGCCGGCCCGGCTACACCTTC.

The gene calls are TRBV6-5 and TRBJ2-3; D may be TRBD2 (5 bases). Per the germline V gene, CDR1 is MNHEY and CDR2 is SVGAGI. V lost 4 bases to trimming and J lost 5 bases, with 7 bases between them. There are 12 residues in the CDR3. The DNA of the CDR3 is TGTGCCAGCAGTTTCCGGGGAGATACGCAGTATTTT. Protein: CASSFRGDTQYF.

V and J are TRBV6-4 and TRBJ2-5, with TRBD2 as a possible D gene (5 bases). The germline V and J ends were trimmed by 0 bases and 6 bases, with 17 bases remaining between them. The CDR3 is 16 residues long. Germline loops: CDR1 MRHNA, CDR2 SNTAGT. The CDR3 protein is CASSDSITASCKTQYF. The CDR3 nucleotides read TGTGCCAGCAGTGACTCGATAACGGCTAGCTGTAAGACCCAGTACTTC.

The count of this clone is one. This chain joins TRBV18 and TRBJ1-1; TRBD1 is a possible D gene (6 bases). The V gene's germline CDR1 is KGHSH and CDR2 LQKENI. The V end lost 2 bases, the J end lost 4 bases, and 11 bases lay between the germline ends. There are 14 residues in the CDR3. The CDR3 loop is CASSPNRVGTEAFF. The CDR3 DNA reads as TGTGCCAGCTCACCAAACAGGGTAGGCACTGAAGCTTTCTTT.

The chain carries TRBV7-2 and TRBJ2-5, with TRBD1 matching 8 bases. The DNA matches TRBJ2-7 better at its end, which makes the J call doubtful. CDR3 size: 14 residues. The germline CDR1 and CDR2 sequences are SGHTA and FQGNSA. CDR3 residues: CASSYGTGPNEQYF. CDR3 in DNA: TGTGCCAGCAGCTACGGGACAGGCCCCAACGAGCAGTACTTC.

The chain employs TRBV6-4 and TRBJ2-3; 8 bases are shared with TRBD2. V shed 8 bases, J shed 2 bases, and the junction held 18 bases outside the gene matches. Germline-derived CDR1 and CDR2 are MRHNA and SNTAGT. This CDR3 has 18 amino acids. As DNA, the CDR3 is TGTGCCAGCGTCATTAGGGGCCCTAGCGGGTCTTACACAGATACGCAGTATTTT. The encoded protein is CASVIRGPSGSYTDTQYF.